These 21 T cell receptor beta chains came from one sample sequenced in a study of beta chain features in type 1 diabetes. Study conclusions and caveats: Moderate but significant shortening of TCRB CDR3s was recorded in all four CD4+ subsets from Type 1 diabetes patients.

The investigators reverse transcribed all of the isolated RNA, so they sequenced expressed TCRB transcripts. Using immunoSEQ multiplex PCR, the repertoire was profiled, and TCRdb retains in-frame clones only, with some absent. This table has a few hundred thousand clones, 24% appearing once. The antigens for these receptors are not known. The sample consisted of naive CD4+ T cells from blood. These receptors were collected from a woman under 40 with type 1 diabetes.

This clone was observed a handful of times. The CDR3 DNA reads as TGCAGCGCCGGGACAGGGGGGAACACTGAAGCTTTCTTT. It is translated as CSAGTGGNTEAFF. The rearrangement links TRBV29-1 to TRBJ1-1; 11 nucleotides line up with TRBD1. V was clipped by 7 bases and J by 1 base; unmatched bases: 2. CDR1 SQVTM and CDR2 ANQGSEA come from the germline V gene. The CDR3 has 13 amino acids.

V and J are TRBV28 and TRBJ2-5; TRBD1 aligns across 10 bases. In germline, CDR1 is MDHEN, CDR2 SYDVKM. This CDR3 is built from 13 residues. Trimming cost V 8 bases and J 4 bases; bases outside gene matches: 4. The CDR3: CASGGTGVETQYF. The CDR3 DNA is TGTGCCAGCGGGGGGACAGGGGTAGAGACCCAGTACTTC.

V is TRBV5-4 and J is TRBJ2-3; 10 bases align to TRBD2. After removal of 2 bases from V and 1 base from J, the junction contained 1 base not matched to a gene. CDR1 and CDR2 (germline): SGHNT, YYREEE (reference sequence). CDR3 size: 15 residues. The CDR3 region has the DNA TGTGCCAGCAGCTTCGGGACTAGCGGCACAGATACGCAGTATTTT. Protein sequence: CASSFGTSGTDTQYF.

This rearrangement joins TRBV9 to TRBJ1-2; a possible D gene is TRBD1 (6 bases). CDR3 length: 17 amino acids. The V end lost 0 bases, the J end lost 6 bases, and 21 bases lay between the germline ends. In germline, CDR1 is SGDLS, CDR2 YYNGEE. The CDR3 is CASSVATWSTGWDGYTF. Here the CDR3 DNA reads TGTGCCAGCAGCGTAGCTACGTGGAGTACAGGGTGGGATGGCTACACCTTC.

The chain is built from TRBV10-3 and TRBJ2-3, with 9 positions matching TRBD1. Germline V gene sequence: CDR1 ENHRY, CDR2 SYGVKD. V lost 6 bases, J lost 3 bases, and 4 bases stayed unmatched. This CDR3 has 14 amino acids. This CDR3 is CAIRGQGGTDTQYF. The CDR3 coding sequence is TGTGCCATCAGGGGACAGGGAGGTACAGATACGCAGTATTTT.

The chain combines TRBV9 with TRBJ2-1; D uncertain. The CDR3 runs to 14 residues. The germline V gene has CDR1 SGDLS and CDR2 YYNGEE. Trimming cost V 4 bases and J 4 bases, with 12 bases left between them. The CDR3, as DNA: TGTGCCAGCAGCCCACTCGTGGAGTACAATGAGCAGTTCTTC. Residues: CASSPLVEYNEQFF.

J is TRBJ1-2 and V is TRBV5-1, with 8 bases fitting TRBD1. The V gene's germline CDR1 is SGHRS and CDR2 YFSETQ. This CDR3 has 15 residues. The ends lost 0 bases at V and 6 bases at J; junction bases unmatched: 7. CDR3 bases: TGCGCCAGCAGCTTGGCCTGGGCAGGGGGCGATGGCTACACCTTC. Its translation: CASSLAWAGGDGYTF.

The chain uses TRBV4-2 and TRBJ1-1, with a tentative D call TRBD1 (6 bases). CDR3 length: 16 amino acids. Germline loops: CDR1 LGHNA, CDR2 YNFKEQ. Trimming left V 3 bases short and J 0 bases short, with 14 bases between. The CDR3, as DNA: TGTGCCAGCAGCCAGGTAGGACAGACAATGAACACTGAAGCTTTCTTT. Protein product: CASSQVGQTMNTEAFF.

The CDR3 protein is CASSVTGTITYNEQFF. The CDR3 DNA is TGCGCCAGCAGTGTGACCGGGACAATAACCTACAATGAGCAGTTCTTC. This sequence joins TRBV5-1 and TRBJ2-1; D is perhaps TRBD1 (6 bases). The CDR3 extends over 16 amino acids. V shed 5 bases and J shed 2 bases, with 17 bases lying between them. CDR1 is SGHRS, CDR2 YFSETQ, per germline.

The chain couples TRBV7-9 to TRBJ2-3, with 11 bases lining up with TRBD2. V dropped 1 base and J dropped 6; count of bases not matched to a gene: 9. CDR3 length equals 17 residues. Germline V gives CDR1 SEHNR, CDR2 FQNEAQ (reference sequence). CDR3: CASSLGGTSGSEDTQYF. The CDR3 coding sequence is TGTGCCAGCAGCTTAGGAGGCACTAGCGGGAGTGAGGATACGCAGTATTTT.

This clone appeared a few times. The chain carries TRBV29-1 and TRBJ2-1, with TRBD2 identical over 10 bases. With 2 bases clipped from V and 4 bases from J, the junction kept 2 bases outside the gene matches. CDR1 and CDR2 (germline): SQVTM, ANQGSEA. The CDR3 length is 14 residues. DNA for the CDR3: TGCAGCGTTGAATCTAGCGGGAGATACAATGAGCAGTTCTTC. Protein product: CSVESSGRYNEQFF.

The rearrangement joins TRBV4-1 to TRBJ2-7; TRBD2 matches at 8 bases. This CDR3 has 15 amino acids. The germline V gene has CDR1 MGHRA and CDR2 YSYEKL. V was pared by 1 base and J by 1 base, with 3 bases of the junction left unmatched. As DNA, the CDR3 is TGCGCCAGCAGCCAAGTGGGACTAGAGTCCTACGAGCAGTACTTC. It translates to CASSQVGLESYEQYF.

V usage is TRBV11-2 and J usage is TRBJ2-4, with D tentatively TRBD2 (6 bases). This CDR3 is 12 amino acids long. Trimming left V 3 bases short and J 13 bases short, with 13 bases between. CDR1 and CDR2 (germline): SGHAT, FQNNGV. Written as DNA, the CDR3 is TGTGCCAGCAGCTTTCCGCTAGCGCCACAGTACTTC. Its translation: CASSFPLAPQYF.

This clone was recorded a few times. The chain couples TRBV11-3 to TRBJ2-7; 8 bases match TRBD1. V gave up 5 bases and J gave up 1 base; unmatched junction bases: 4. The CDR3 totals 14 residues. Germline V gives CDR1 SGHNT, CDR2 YENEEA. CDR3 coding DNA: TGTGCCAGCAGCCTCCGGGACAGGTCCTACGAGCAGTACTTC. Amino acids: CASSLRDRSYEQYF. The whole variable domain, filled in from reference TRBV11-3 and TRBJ2-7, reads EAGVVQSPRYKIIEKKQPVAFWCNPISGHNTLYWYLQNLGQGPELLIRYENEEAVDDSQLPKDRFSAERLKGVDSTLKIQPAELGDSAVYLCASSLRDRSYEQYFGPGTRLTVT.

This clone was observed a few times. V usage is TRBV5-6 and J usage is TRBJ2-7, with 8 bases that match TRBD2. J was trimmed by 0 bases and V by 5 bases; bases with no gene match: 4. The CDR3 covers 14 residues. Per germline, CDR1 SGHDT and CDR2 YYEEEE. CDR3 sequence: CASRSTSDSYEQYF. CDR3 DNA: TGTGCCAGCAGGTCGACTAGCGACTCCTACGAGCAGTACTTC.

A few counts support this clone. The chain joins TRBV6-1 to TRBJ2-1; 7 positions match TRBD1. Per germline, CDR1 MNHNS and CDR2 SASEGT. Trimming took 6 bases from V and 1 from J; bases not matched to a gene: 6. This CDR3 contains 15 residues. Here the CDR3 reads CASSKTGYSYNEQFF. In DNA form, the CDR3 reads TGTGCCAGCAGCAAGACAGGGTATTCCTACAATGAGCAGTTCTTC.

J is TRBJ2-1 and V is TRBV27; 11 bases are a match to TRBD2. The V gene's germline CDR1 is MNHEY and CDR2 SMNVEV (reference sequence). V dropped 6 bases and J dropped 9; count of bases not matched to a gene: 10. This CDR3 is 15 amino acids long. The CDR3 loop reads CASSRGGLAGGEQFF. CDR3 sequence (DNA): TGTGCCAGCAGCCGCGGGGGTCTAGCGGGAGGTGAGCAGTTCTTC.

The CDR3 protein is CSDHGGGGGYTF. The DNA of the CDR3 is TGCAGCGACCACGGGGGGGGAGGAGGCTACACCTTC. V gene TRBV29-1 combines with J gene TRBJ1-2; TRBD1 might be the D (5 bases). Germline CDR1 SQVTM, CDR2 ANQGSEA. V gave up 7 bases and J gave up 8 bases, with 17 bases separating them. CDR3 size: 12 residues.

This chain uses TRBV9 with TRBJ1-2; D is possibly TRBD1 (5 bases). Germline V gene lookup returns CDR1 SGDLS and CDR2 YYNGEE. Trimming shortened V by 4 bases and J by 8 bases, and 18 bases separated the two germline ends. The CDR3 extends over 14 amino acids. Here the CDR3 reads CASSQMRGIDGYTF. Here the CDR3 DNA reads TGTGCCAGCAGCCAAATGCGGGGGATTGACGGCTACACCTTC.

This clone was seen only a few times. V gene TRBV7-9 combines with J gene TRBJ2-7, with 8 bases aligning to TRBD2. V lost 5 bases and J lost 6; bases outside the gene matches: 15. Germline CDR1 and CDR2: SEHNR and FQNEAQ (reference sequence). The length of the CDR3 is 16 residues. In nucleotides, the CDR3 is TGTGCCAGCAGCGAACCAAATAGCGGGATACAATTCGAGCAGTACTTC. Its translation is CASSEPNSGIQFEQYF.

This clone has just a few counts. This chain joins TRBV7-9 and TRBJ1-1; the D gene is possibly TRBD1 (5 bases). Trimming pared 0 bases from V and 7 bases from J, leaving 12 bases between. This CDR3 comprises 14 residues. In germline, CDR1 is SEHNR, CDR2 FQNEAQ (reference sequence). The CDR3 DNA reads TGTGCCAGCAGCTTAGCCGGGGGAAATGATGAAGCTTTCTTT. Translated, it gives CASSLAGGNDEAFF. The full variable domain, its missing parts supplied by reference TRBV7-9 and TRBJ1-1, is DTGVSQNPRHKITKRGQNVTFRCDPISEHNRLYWYRQTLGQGPEFLTYFQNEAQLEKSRLLSDRFSAERPKGSFSTLEIQRTEQGDSAMYLCASSLAGGNDEAFFGQGTRLTVV.